This TCR beta chain was sequenced during a study of tumor-infiltrating lymphocytes in primary liver carcinoma. About the study: T1-T3 N0M0 was the stage of the tumors, which were roughly 4 to 11 cm across. The study, taken as a whole, reports: Tumor specimens were characterized by a significantly higher top-250-clone fraction than blood (p = 0.039).

RNA isolated from unsorted whole blood supplied the blood RNA, with germline DNA also extracted. Total RNA amounting to 500 ng was the source from which TCR beta cDNA was made with a constant-region primer. Library construction for TCR beta comprised three nested multiplex PCR rounds performed with slightly modified ARM-PCR. TCRdb processed the multiplex PCR reads anew with MiXCR; each CDR3 protein has one entry. The data hold 180,000 or so distinct CDR3 sequences, with 50% to 75% observed a single time. Note on this clonotype: Its antigen is not identified. Its ends do not fully match the called genes, so a read error is possible.

Sequencing input: peripheral blood. This TCR derives from a man aged 35 to 55 with primary liver carcinoma and hepatitis B virus infection.

CDR3: CSSSTGRFPKPQHF. The CDR3, as DNA: TGTTCCAGTAGCACCGGACGGTTTCCCAAGCCCCAGCATTTT. V is TRBV11-2 and J is TRBJ1-5; D not certain. CDR1 is SGHAT, CDR2 FQNNGV, per germline. CDR3 length: 14 amino acids.